A single sample is the source of the 25 T cell receptor beta chains below, sequenced in a study of cytomegalovirus exposure and HLA in healthy donors. Amplification used 60 Vbeta primers and 13 Jbeta primers. Only in-frame clones appear in the TCRdb table, and some are missing; sequencing was by immunoSEQ multiplex PCR. The sample lists roughly 150,000 clones, around a tenth occurring once. Sequencing was done on a sample of PBMCs. Source of these receptors: a male donor in good health and CMV-seronegative.

V gene TRBV25-1 combines with J gene TRBJ2-5; TRBD2 aligns across 8 bases. The germline V gene encodes CDR1 MGHDK and CDR2 SYGVNS. V shed 2 bases, J shed 5 bases, and the junction held 16 bases outside the gene matches. The CDR3 spans 18 residues. The CDR3 is CASSEPGGVWAWGETQYF. CDR3 bases: TGTGCCAGCAGTGAACCGGGGGGGGTTTGGGCATGGGGCGAGACCCAGTACTTC.

V usage is TRBV29-1 and J usage is TRBJ2-5, with 16 bases lining up with TRBD2. TRBJ2-7 explains the end of the DNA better; the J call may be wrong. CDR3 length equals 16 residues. The germline V gene has CDR1 SQVTM and CDR2 ANQGSEA. CDR3 sequence reads: CSVGGTSGRAPYEQYF. Written as DNA, the CDR3 is TGCAGCGTTGGCGGGACTAGCGGGAGGGCCCCGTACGAGCAGTACTTC.

With respect to this clone: This sample includes further DNA sequences coding for the same CDR3. The V and J genes are TRBV28 and TRBJ1-1; TRBD1 might be the D (5 bases). V lost 5 bases and J 10 bases, leaving 11 bases between the germline ends. There are 11 residues in the CDR3. Germline CDR1 MDHEN, CDR2 SYDVKM. CDR3 region: CASSLGRGAFF. In nucleotides, the CDR3 is TGTGCCAGCAGTCTGGGGCGAGGAGCTTTCTTT.

The chain recombines TRBV28 with TRBJ1-2; D remains unclear. CDR1 MDHEN and CDR2 SYDVKM come from the germline V gene. V lost 6 bases and J 0 bases, leaving 14 bases between the germline ends. The CDR3 covers 15 residues. CDR3 protein: CASSVADTTNYGYTF. CDR3 DNA sequence: TGTGCCAGCAGCGTGGCGGATACTACTAACTATGGCTACACCTTC.

V and J are TRBV27 and TRBJ2-3, with D maybe TRBD2 (6 bases). CDR3 size: 14 residues. CDR1 and CDR2 from the germline V gene are MNHEY and SMNVEV (reference sequence). The ends were cut back, 6 bases at V and 2 bases at J, with 12 bases in the middle. Written as DNA, the CDR3 is TGTGCCAGCAGCGACTTACTAGCCACAGATACGCAGTATTTT. Its translation: CASSDLLATDTQYF.

This clone was seen a handful of times. The V gene is TRBV4-2, the J gene TRBJ2-7; D unclear. The V gene lost 3 bases and the J gene lost 1 base, with 7 bases spanning the gap. Germline assignment: CDR1 LGHNA and CDR2 YNFKEQ. The CDR3 spans 13 residues. CDR3 residues: CASSHSLSYEQYF. The CDR3 nucleotides are TGTGCCAGCAGCCATTCACTTTCCTACGAGCAGTACTTC.

This clone appeared a few times. This chain connects TRBV25-1 to TRBJ2-5; the D gene is possibly TRBD1 (6 bases). Trimming stripped 11 bases from V and 5 bases from J, with 18 bases between. Per the germline V gene, CDR1 is MGHDK and CDR2 is SYGVNS. The CDR3 length is 13 residues. The CDR3 nucleotides are TGTGCCGGATCGGAAGGGGGTGGGGAGACCCAGTACTTC. Amino acids: CAGSEGGGETQYF. The full variable domain, its missing parts supplied by reference TRBV25-1 and TRBJ2-5, is EADIYQTPRYLVIGTGKKITLECSQTMGHDKMYWYQQDPGMELHLIHYSYGVNSTEKGDLSSESTVSRIRTEHFPLTLESARPSHTSQYLCAGSEGGGETQYFGPGTRLLVL.

This clone occurred many times. DNA of the CDR3: TGTGCCAGCAGTGAGAGCGGGAGTCCAGATACGCAGTATTTT. It codes for CASSESGSPDTQYF. V gene TRBV6-4 combines with J gene TRBJ2-3; the match to TRBD2 covers 8 bases. The CDR3 contains 14 residues. Looked up from germline, CDR1 is MRHNA and CDR2 is SNTAGT. V trimming: 3 bases; J trimming: 4 bases; junction bases outside the gene matches: 3.

In DNA form, the CDR3 reads TGTGCCAGCAGTCCCAAGGGGGACAGGGGGCTCTGCAATTCACCCCTCCACTTT. Amino acids: CASSPKGDRGLCNSPLHF. V and J are TRBV6-4 and TRBJ1-6; 12 nucleotides line up with TRBD1. The trim removed 5 bases at V and 7 bases at J, leaving 12 bases unmatched. Germline assignment: CDR1 MRHNA and CDR2 SNTAGT. This CDR3 region has 18 residues.

J is TRBJ2-6 and V is TRBV9; 8 bases agree with TRBD1. This CDR3 is built from 16 residues. Germline V lookup: CDR1 SGDLS, CDR2 YYNGEE. The trim removed 0 bases at V and 2 bases at J, leaving 1 base unmatched. CDR3 sequence reads: CASSVEDRAGANVLTF. The DNA of the CDR3 is TGTGCCAGCAGCGTAGAGGACAGGGCTGGGGCCAACGTCCTGACTTTC.

The genes are TRBV6-4 and TRBJ1-6, with 8 positions matching TRBD1. The ends lost 5 bases at V and 7 bases at J; junction bases unmatched: 16. The CDR3 is made up of 18 amino acids. The V gene's germline CDR1 is MRHNA and CDR2 SNTAGT. CDR3 protein: CASSPKGGRGLCNSPLHF. The CDR3 coding sequence is TGTGCCAGCAGTCCCAAGGGGGGCAGGGGGCTCTGCAATTCACCCCTCCACTTT.

This clone was counted only a few times. The gene calls are TRBV5-8 and TRBJ2-7; 7 bases are a match to TRBD1. The CDR3 spans 14 residues. Germline assignment: CDR1 SGHTS and CDR2 YDEGEE. V lost 4 bases to trimming and J lost 2 bases; unmatched junction nucleotides: 6. In nucleotides, the CDR3 is TGTGCCAGCAGCCCGACAGGGTTCACCTACGAGCAGTACTTC. Protein sequence: CASSPTGFTYEQYF.

This clone was found a few times. The chain recombines TRBV7-2 with TRBJ2-5; no definite D call. This CDR3 has 13 amino acids. The germline V gene has CDR1 SGHTA and CDR2 FQGNSA. The V gene lost 1 base and the J gene lost 5 bases, with 8 bases spanning the gap. DNA of the CDR3: TGTGCCAGCAGCTTAGGCCTACCGGAGACCCAGTACTTC. It yields the protein CASSLGLPETQYF.

The chain uses TRBV10-3 and TRBJ2-2; D ambiguous. Trimming shortened V by 8 bases and J by 5 bases, and 12 bases separated the two germline ends. Germline V gene sequence: CDR1 ENHRY, CDR2 SYGVKD. The CDR3 covers 13 residues. The CDR3 nucleotides read TGTGCCATCTATACAGACGGTACCGGGGAGCTGTTTTTT. As protein: CAIYTDGTGELFF.

The chain employs TRBV9 and TRBJ2-5; 7 nucleotides match TRBD2. This CDR3 is built from 16 residues. Germline V lookup: CDR1 SGDLS, CDR2 YYNGEE. Germline trimming cut 4 bases from V and 0 bases from J; bases unmatched to any gene: 9. The DNA for the CDR3 is TGTGCCAGCAGCCCCACTAGCGCGAGACACCAAGAGACCCAGTACTTC. Translating gives CASSPTSARHQETQYF.

This clone was seen more than once but under ten times. This CDR3 is CASSLSGTSPTDTQYF. For the CDR3, the DNA is TGTGCCAGCAGCCTTTCCGGGACTAGTCCCACAGATACGCAGTATTTT. The chain has TRBV4-2 and TRBJ2-3; TRBD2 matches at 8 bases. CDR3 size: 16 residues. V dropped 4 bases and J dropped 2; count of bases not matched to a gene: 8. Germline assignment: CDR1 LGHNA and CDR2 YNFKEQ.

V and J are TRBV7-9 and TRBJ2-7; 14 nucleotides line up with TRBD2. This CDR3 has 14 residues. Germline CDR1 reads SEHNR; CDR2 reads FQNEAQ (reference sequence). Germline trimming cut 5 bases from V and 6 bases from J; bases unmatched to any gene: 3. CDR3 loop: CASSEGLAGAEQYF. The CDR3, as DNA: TGTGCCAGCAGCGAGGGACTAGCGGGAGCCGAGCAGTACTTC. Supplemented by reference TRBV7-9 and TRBJ2-7, the full variable domain reads DTGVSQNPRHKITKRGQNVTFRCDPISEHNRLYWYRQTLGQGPEFLTYFQNEAQLEKSRLLSDRFSAERPKGSFSTLEIQRTEQGDSAMYLCASSEGLAGAEQYFGPGTRLTVT.

This sequence joins TRBV27 and TRBJ2-7; 15 bases are shared with TRBD2. Germline V gene data show CDR1 as MNHEY and CDR2 as SMNVEV (reference sequence). The V gene end was trimmed by 4 bases and the J gene end by 7 bases; junction bases not matched to a gene: 5. This CDR3 has 15 amino acids. In DNA, the CDR3 is TGTGCCAGCAGTTCGAGGGGACTAGCGGGGGGTGAGCAGTACTTC. Amino acids: CASSSRGLAGGEQYF.

V usage is TRBV5-1 and J usage is TRBJ2-2, with 8 nucleotides matching TRBD2. Germline CDR1 reads SGHRS; CDR2 reads YFSETQ. The CDR3 sequence is 16 residues long. Germline trimming cut 0 bases from V and 4 bases from J; bases unmatched to any gene: 5. CDR3 DNA sequence: TGCGCCAGCAGCTTGGAGGGACTAGTATCCACCGGGGAGCTGTTTTTT. Translated: CASSLEGLVSTGELFF.

This clone turned up a few times. The chain links TRBV7-6 to TRBJ2-5; D is perhaps TRBD2 (6 bases). The germline V gene encodes CDR1 SGHVS and CDR2 FNYEAQ. There are 15 residues in the CDR3. Trimming pared 5 bases from V and 4 bases from J, leaving 17 bases between. CDR3 protein: CASSPPPGLGETQYF. CDR3 nucleotide sequence: TGTGCCAGCAGCCCCCCTCCGGGACTTGGAGAGACCCAGTACTTC.

This clone has a handful of counts. V and J are TRBV19 and TRBJ2-2; TRBD1 matches 10 bases. Looked up from germline, CDR1 is LNHDA and CDR2 is SQIVND (reference sequence). CDR3 length: 15 residues. V lost 5 bases and J lost 6; bases outside the gene matches: 6. The CDR3, as DNA: TGTGCCAGTAGTCGGACAGGGGGGAAGGCCGGGGAGCTGTTTTTT. Translating gives CASSRTGGKAGELFF.

V and J are TRBV7-2 and TRBJ2-5; TRBD2 agrees at 11 bases. The length of the CDR3 is 15 residues. Germline CDR1 SGHTA, CDR2 FQGNSA. The V gene end was trimmed by 7 bases and the J gene end by 4 bases; junction bases not matched to a gene: 8. The CDR3: CASKSLAGGGETQYF. As DNA, the CDR3 is TGTGCCAGCAAGTCCCTAGCGGGAGGTGGAGAGACCCAGTACTTC.

In its sample, this clone was seen a few times. The chain combines TRBV5-1 with TRBJ2-7, with no clear D. In germline, CDR1 is SGHRS, CDR2 YFSETQ. V gave up 4 bases and J gave up 0 bases, with 8 bases separating them. CDR3 size: 13 residues. The chain's CDR3 is CASSPTGSYEQYF. The DNA for the CDR3 is TGCGCCAGCAGCCCGACGGGCTCCTACGAGCAGTACTTC.

This clone turned up a few times. A junction end diverges from the germline sequence, so it may reflect a read error. V usage is TRBV27 and J usage is TRBJ2-3; maybe TRBD2 (6 bases). This CDR3 is built from 17 residues. Germline V gene data show CDR1 as MNHEY and CDR2 as SMNVEV (reference sequence). In nucleotides, the CDR3 is TGTGCCAGCAGCTTATTAAGGAGGGCGGGAATCACAGATACGCAGTATTTT. Encoded protein: CASSLLRRAGITDTQYF.

This clone was observed a few times. DNA of the CDR3: TGTGCCAGCAGTTTCAGGGGCGTAGGAGGCTACACCTTC. It is translated as CASSFRGVGGYTF. The genes are TRBV28 and TRBJ1-2; a possible D gene is TRBD1 (6 bases). This CDR3 spans 13 amino acids. Trimming took off 3 bases at V and 8 bases at J, with 13 bases between the two ends. Germline V gene sequence: CDR1 MDHEN, CDR2 SYDVKM.